The 12 T cell receptor beta chains in this list originate from one sample, sequenced in a study of T cells in Graves' hyperthyroidism and ophthalmopathy. It was RNA transcripts that yielded the amplified TCR beta CDR3 regions. With the HTBI primer set, the TCR CDR3 went through a first round of RT-PCR. One entry per CDR3 protein, called by TCRdb with MiXCR from the multiplex PCR reads. The sample yields roughly 400,000 distinct CDR3 sequences, around 14% seen once. Sample: blood. The receptors were gathered from a woman aged 18-29 years with Graves' hyperthyroidism that later progressed to Graves' ophthalmopathy.

This clonotype was counted at least ten times. The chain employs TRBV2 and TRBJ2-1; D unclear. Germline values: CDR1 SNHLY, CDR2 FYNNEI. CDR3 length equals 15 residues. Trimming pared 9 bases from V and 0 bases from J, leaving 15 bases between. Here the CDR3 reads CASLLAPVSYNEQFF. CDR3 DNA sequence: TGTGCCAGTCTCTTGGCGCCGGTCTCCTACAATGAGCAGTTCTTC.

This clonotype was observed many times. This chain connects TRBV5-1 to TRBJ2-1, with D perhaps TRBD1 (6 bases). Per the germline V gene, CDR1 is SGHRS and CDR2 is YFSETQ. V lost 4 bases, J lost 9 bases, and 14 bases lay in between. This CDR3 spans 13 amino acids. CDR3 in amino acids: CASSPPLRGEQFF. The CDR3 nucleotides are TGCGCCAGCAGCCCACCCCTCAGGGGTGAGCAGTTCTTC.

This clonotype was recorded at least ten times. The chain combines TRBV20-1 with TRBJ2-2, with unresolved D. CDR3 length equals 14 residues. The V end lost 6 bases, the J end lost 3 bases, and 14 bases lay between the germline ends. Germline V lookup: CDR1 DFQATT, CDR2 SNEGSKA (reference sequence). CDR3 loop: CSARQGQYTGELFF. The CDR3 bases are TGCAGTGCCCGACAAGGGCAGTACACCGGGGAGCTGTTTTTT.

This clonotype was seen repeatedly, ten times or more. The chain uses TRBV27 and TRBJ2-3; D is unresolved. Germline V lookup: CDR1 MNHEY, CDR2 SMNVEV (reference sequence). The CDR3 spans 13 residues. V was trimmed by 6 bases and J by 1 base, leaving 8 bases between them. The CDR3 region is CASRTYGTDTQYF. In nucleotides, the CDR3 is TGTGCCAGCAGGACTTACGGCACAGATACGCAGTATTTT.

This clonotype has ten or more counts. The gene calls are TRBV3-1 and TRBJ1-1, with D perhaps TRBD1 (5 bases). Trimming removed 0 bases at V and 5 bases at J, with 19 bases between. Germline V lookup: CDR1 LGHDT, CDR2 YNNKEL (reference sequence). The CDR3 runs 17 residues. The CDR3 protein is CASSQDHGGLRKTEAFF. The CDR3, as DNA: TGTGCCAGCAGCCAAGATCATGGGGGTCTGAGAAAAACTGAAGCTTTCTTT.

This clonotype was seen more than once but under ten times. The genes are TRBV18 and TRBJ2-1, with D hard to call. The CDR3 is made up of 16 amino acids. From germline, CDR1 is KGHSH and CDR2 LQKENI. Trimming shortened V by 4 bases and J by 7 bases, and 20 bases separated the two germline ends. This chain's CDR3 is CASSLIIESGSNEQFF. CDR3 sequence (DNA): TGTGCCAGCTCACTTATCATAGAATCCGGGTCGAATGAGCAGTTCTTC.

This clonotype was seen at least ten times. This chain links TRBV3-1 with TRBJ2-7, with D perhaps given as TRBD1 or TRBD2 (6 bases each). The germline V and J ends were trimmed by 1 base and 2 bases, with 12 bases remaining between them. CDR3 size: 15 residues. Germline V gene sequence: CDR1 LGHDT, CDR2 YNNKEL (reference sequence). The CDR3 region is CASSQGGAPTYEQYF. CDR3 bases: TGTGCCAGCAGCCAAGGGGGGGCTCCCACCTACGAGCAGTACTTC.

This clonotype was observed a few times. The rearrangement links TRBV6-2 or TRBV6-3 to TRBJ2-1; D is perhaps TRBD2 (6 bases). With 2 bases removed from V and 7 bases from J, the gap between germline ends came to 6 bases. CDR1 MNHEY and CDR2 SVGEGT come from the germline V gene. This CDR3 spans 12 amino acids. The CDR3 nucleotides are TGTGCCAGCAGTTACCGGGAGAATGAGCAGTTCTTC. Translating it yields CASSYRENEQFF.

The V call is TRBV20-1, the J call TRBJ2-5, with 11 bases lining up with TRBD2. V lost 6 bases and J lost 0; bases outside the gene matches: 9. Germline lookup yields CDR1 DFQATT and CDR2 SNEGSKA (reference sequence). This CDR3 is built from 16 residues. In DNA, the CDR3 is TGCAGTGCGACTTCTACTAGCGGGAGTAACCAAGAGACCCAGTACTTC. Protein product: CSATSTSGSNQETQYF.

This clonotype was picked up a small number of times. The V gene is TRBV6-5, the J gene TRBJ2-2; D is ambiguous. Trimming cost V 1 base and J 0 bases, with 12 bases left between them. From germline, CDR1 is MNHEY and CDR2 SVGAGI. The CDR3 has 17 residues. Here the CDR3 reads CASSYFPADTNTGELFF. CDR3 bases: TGTGCCAGCAGTTACTTCCCCGCAGATACGAACACCGGGGAGCTGTTTTTT.

Ten or more counts support this clonotype. V gene TRBV7-8 combines with J gene TRBJ1-5; no clear D. V gave up 0 bases and J gave up 3 bases, with 21 bases separating them. CDR1 and CDR2 from the germline V gene are SGHVS and FQNEAQ. The CDR3 is 19 amino acids. CDR3 protein: CASSLARLGLGGFNQPQHF. The CDR3, as DNA: TGTGCCAGCAGCTTAGCGCGTTTAGGCCTTGGAGGATTCAATCAGCCCCAGCATTTT. The whole variable domain, remainder taken from reference TRBV7-8 and TRBJ1-5, is GAGVSQSPRYKVAKRGQDVALRCDPISGHVSLFWYQQALGQGPEFLTYFQNEAQLDKSGLPSDRFFAERPEGSVSTLKIQRTQQEDSAVYLCASSLARLGLGGFNQPQHFGDGTRLSIL.

This clonotype was seen a single time. This rearrangement joins TRBV7-2 to TRBJ1-2, with 8 bases lining up with TRBD1. The length of the CDR3 is 15 residues. Trimming cost V 5 bases and J 4 bases; bases outside gene matches: 9. Germline V CDR1 and CDR2: SGHTA, FQGNSA. Here the CDR3 reads CASSQKTGAGYGYTF. In DNA, the CDR3 is TGTGCCAGCAGCCAAAAGACAGGGGCCGGCTATGGCTACACCTTC. The full variable domain, with the rest looked up from reference TRBV7-2 and TRBJ1-2, is GAGVSQSPSNKVTEKGKDVELRCDPISGHTALYWYRQSLGQGLEFLIYFQGNSAPDKSGLPSDRFSAERTGGSVSTLTIQRTQQEDSAVYLCASSQKTGAGYGYTFGSGTRLTVV.